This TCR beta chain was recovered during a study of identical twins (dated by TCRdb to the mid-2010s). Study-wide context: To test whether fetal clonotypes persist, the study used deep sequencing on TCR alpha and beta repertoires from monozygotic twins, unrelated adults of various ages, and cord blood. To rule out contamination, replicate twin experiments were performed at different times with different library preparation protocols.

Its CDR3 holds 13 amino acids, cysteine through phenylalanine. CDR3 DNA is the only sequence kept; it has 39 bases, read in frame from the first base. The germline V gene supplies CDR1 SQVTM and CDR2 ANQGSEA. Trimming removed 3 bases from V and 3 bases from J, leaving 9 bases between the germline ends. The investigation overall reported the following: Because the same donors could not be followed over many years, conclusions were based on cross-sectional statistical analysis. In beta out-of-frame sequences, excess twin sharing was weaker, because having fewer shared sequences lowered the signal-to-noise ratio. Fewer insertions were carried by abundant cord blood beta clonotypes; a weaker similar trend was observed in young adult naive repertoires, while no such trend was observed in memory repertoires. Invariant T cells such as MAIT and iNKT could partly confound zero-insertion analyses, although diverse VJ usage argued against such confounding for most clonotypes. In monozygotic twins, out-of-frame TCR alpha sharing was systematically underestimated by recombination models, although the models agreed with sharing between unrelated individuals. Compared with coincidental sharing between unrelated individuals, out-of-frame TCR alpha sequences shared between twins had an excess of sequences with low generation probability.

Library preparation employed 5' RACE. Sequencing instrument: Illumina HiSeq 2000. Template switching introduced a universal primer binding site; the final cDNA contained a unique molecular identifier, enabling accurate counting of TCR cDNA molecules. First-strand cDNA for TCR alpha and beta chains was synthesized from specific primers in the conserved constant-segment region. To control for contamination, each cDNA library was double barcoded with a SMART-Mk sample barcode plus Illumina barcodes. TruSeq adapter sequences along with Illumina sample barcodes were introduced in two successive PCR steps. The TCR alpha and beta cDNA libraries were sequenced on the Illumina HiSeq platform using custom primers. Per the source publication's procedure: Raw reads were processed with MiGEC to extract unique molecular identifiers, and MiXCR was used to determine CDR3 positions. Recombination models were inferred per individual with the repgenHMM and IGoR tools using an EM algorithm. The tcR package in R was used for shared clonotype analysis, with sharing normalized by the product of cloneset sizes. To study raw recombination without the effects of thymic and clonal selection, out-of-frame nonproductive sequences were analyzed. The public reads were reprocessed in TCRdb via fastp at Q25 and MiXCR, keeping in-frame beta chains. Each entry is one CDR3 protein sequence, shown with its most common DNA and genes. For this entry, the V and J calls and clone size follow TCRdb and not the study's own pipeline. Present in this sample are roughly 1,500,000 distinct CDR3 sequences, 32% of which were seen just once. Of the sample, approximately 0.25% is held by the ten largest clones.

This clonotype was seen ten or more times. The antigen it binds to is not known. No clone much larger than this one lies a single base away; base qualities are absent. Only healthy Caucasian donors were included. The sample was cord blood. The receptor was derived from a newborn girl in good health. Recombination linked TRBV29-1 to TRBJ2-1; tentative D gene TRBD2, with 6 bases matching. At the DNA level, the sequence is TGCAGCGTTGACAAGCGGGTCTACAATGAGCAGTTCTTC. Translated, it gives CSVDKRVYNEQFF.